The sequence of this T cell receptor (beta chain) was determined in a study of vaccination and CD4 T cells after COVID-19. Losses at the gene ends were 6 bases for V and 5 bases for J; bases not matched to a gene: 14. CDR1 KGHSH and CDR2 LQKENI come from the germline V gene. This CDR3 is 18 amino acids long. Cultured CD4+ T-cell DNA underwent Oncomine TCR Beta short-read sequencing. In this case, cultured CD4+ T cells provided the extracted genomic DNA. In TCRdb, the PCR reads were re-called with MiXCR into one record per CDR3 protein. Altogether approximately 9,800 distinct CDR3 sequences are present, around a third being singletons, with the ten largest covering around 21%. In regard to this clonotype: Antigen unknown.

Treatment denoted: roughly nine-day PBMC culture with coronavirus spike peptide pools or control peptides (ViraFEST assay). Harvesting of the unexposed donor's CD4+ T cells predated the COVID-19 pandemic (2011-2018). Peptide pool stimulation in ViraFEST expanded antigen-specific T cells, whose TCRs were then sequenced. From unexposed donors, CD4+ T cells were probed, cells permitting, with SARS-CoV-2 S/N and four cold-coronavirus spikes. Sequencing used CD4+ T cells from blood, cultured in vitro. J is TRBJ2-6 and V is TRBV18; 9 bases map to TRBD1. The source of this sequence is a human donor in good health. In nucleotides, the CDR3 is TGTGCCAGCTCCTTAGTGGGACAGGGCGAATCTAGGGCCAACGTCCTGACTTTC. Protein: CASSLVGQGESRANVLTF.